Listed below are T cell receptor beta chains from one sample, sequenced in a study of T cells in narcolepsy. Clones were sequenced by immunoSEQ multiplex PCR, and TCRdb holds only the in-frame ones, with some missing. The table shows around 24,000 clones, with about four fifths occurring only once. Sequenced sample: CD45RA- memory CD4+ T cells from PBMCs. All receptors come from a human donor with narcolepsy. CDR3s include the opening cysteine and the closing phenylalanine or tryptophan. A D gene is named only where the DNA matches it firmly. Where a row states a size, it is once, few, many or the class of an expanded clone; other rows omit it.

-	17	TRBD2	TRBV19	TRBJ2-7	TGTGCCAGTAGTACCGGGACTAGCGGGAGGCATACCTACGAGCAGTACTTC	CASSTGTSGRHTYEQYF
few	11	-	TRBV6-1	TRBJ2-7	TGTGCCAGCAGTAAAGACTACGAGCAGTACTTC	CASSKDYEQYF
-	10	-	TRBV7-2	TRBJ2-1	TGTGCCAGCTCGAACAATGAGCAGTTCTTC	CASSNNEQFF
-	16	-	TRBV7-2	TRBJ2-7	TGTGCCAGCAGCCCGCATTTGAATCAGGGATCCTACGAGCAGTACTTC	CASSPHLNQGSYEQYF
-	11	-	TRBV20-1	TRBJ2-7	TGCAGTGCTAGAATTAACTACGAGCAGTACTTC	CSARINYEQYF
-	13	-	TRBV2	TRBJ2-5	TGTGCCAGCAGTGGCGGGCAGCTAGAGACCCAGTACTTC	CASSGGQLETQYF
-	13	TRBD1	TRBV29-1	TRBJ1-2	TGCAGCGTTGGATCAGGGACAGGGTTTGGCTACACCTTC	CSVGSGTGFGYTF
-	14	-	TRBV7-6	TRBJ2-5	TGTGCCAGCAGCGCCCCATTCGTCCAAGAGACCCAGTACTTC	CASSAPFVQETQYF
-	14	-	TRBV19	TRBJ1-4	TGTGCCAGCCTGTGGGGTGCAACTAATGAAAAACTGTTTTTT	CASLWGATNEKLFF
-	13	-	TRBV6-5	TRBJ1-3	TGTGCCAGCAGGGCAGGGGCTGGAAACACCATATATTTT	CASRAGAGNTIYF